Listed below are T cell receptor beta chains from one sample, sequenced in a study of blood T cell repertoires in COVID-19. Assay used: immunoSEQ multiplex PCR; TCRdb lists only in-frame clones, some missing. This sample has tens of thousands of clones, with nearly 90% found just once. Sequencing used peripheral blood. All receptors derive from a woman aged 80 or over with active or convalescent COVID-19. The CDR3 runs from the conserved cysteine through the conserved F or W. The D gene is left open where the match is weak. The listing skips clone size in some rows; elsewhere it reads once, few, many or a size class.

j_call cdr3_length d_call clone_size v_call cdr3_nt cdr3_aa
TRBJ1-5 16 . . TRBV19 TGTGCCAGTAGTAAATCATCGGCAGGGGGCAATCAGCCCCAGCATTTT CASSKSSAGGNQPQHF
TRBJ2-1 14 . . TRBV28 TGTGCCAGCAACGTGTGGGGGCCGGATAATGAGCAGTTCTTC CASNVWGPDNEQFF
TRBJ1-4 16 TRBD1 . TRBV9 TGTGCCAGCAGCGAGGGACAGGGCTCTACTAATGAAAAACTGTTTTTT CASSEGQGSTNEKLFF
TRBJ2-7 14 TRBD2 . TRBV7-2 TGTGCCAGCAGCGGGACCGGGACTAGCTGGACGCAGTACTTC CASSGTGTSWTQYF
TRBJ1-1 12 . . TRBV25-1 TGTGCCAGCACCGTCAGGGAGGGCAAAGCTTTCTTT CASTVREGKAFF
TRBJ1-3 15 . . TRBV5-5 TGTGCCAGCAGCGTTAGCCCCTGGGCTGGAAACACCATATATTTT CASSVSPWAGNTIYF
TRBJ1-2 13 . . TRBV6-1 TGTGCCAGCAGTGAAACCAGGTTCTATGGCTACACCTTC CASSETRFYGYTF
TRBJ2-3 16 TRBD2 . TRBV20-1 TGCAGTGCTAGTAGACTAGCGGGAGGGACGACAGATACGCAGTATTTT CSASRLAGGTTDTQYF
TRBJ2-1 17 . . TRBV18 TGTGCCAGCTCACCGGGGGTTCAAGCGGGCCAGAAGGATGAGCAGTTCTTC CASSPGVQAGQKDEQFF
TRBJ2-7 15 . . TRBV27 TGTGCCAGCGCTGGACACAGGGGGGGGGTTTACGAGCAGTACTTC CASAGHRGGVYEQYF
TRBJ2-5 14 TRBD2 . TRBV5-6 TGTGCCAGCACCCCTAGCGGGAGTCTGAAGACCCAGTACTTC CASTPSGSLKTQYF
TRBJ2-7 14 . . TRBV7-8 TGTGCCAGCAGGCTGGGGGGTAGCTCCTACGAGCAGTACTTC CASRLGGSSYEQYF
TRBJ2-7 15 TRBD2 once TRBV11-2 TGTGCCAGCAGCTTAGGTCCTAGCGGCGCTGACGAGCAGTACTTC CASSLGPSGADEQYF
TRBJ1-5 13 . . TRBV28 TGTGCCAGCAGGGAGAATAGCAATCAGCCCCAGCATTTT CASRENSNQPQHF
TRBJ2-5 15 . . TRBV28 TGTGCCAGCAGTTCCCCAACAGGCGTAGGGGAGACCCAGTACTTC CASSSPTGVGETQYF
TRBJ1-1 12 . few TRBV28 TGTGCCAGCAAGGGGCCTAGAGAGGAAGCTTTCTTT CASKGPREEAFF
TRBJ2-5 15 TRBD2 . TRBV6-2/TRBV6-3 TGTGCCAGCAGTTACACTAGCGGGGGCCAAGAGACCCAGTACTTC CASSYTSGGQETQYF
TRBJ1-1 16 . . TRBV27 TGTGCCAGCAGTTTATGGGGGCAACCGGGGAACACTGAAGCTTTCTTT CASSLWGQPGNTEAFF